Shown below are 19 T cell receptor beta chains from a single sample sequenced in a study of siplizumab effects on memory and regulatory T cells. TCRdb keeps only in-frame clones here, not all; method: immunoSEQ multiplex PCR. The repertoire holds approximately 120,000 clones, just over 90% seen once, with 0.75% in the top ten. Sequenced sample: Tregs sorted from blood. These receptors all come from a human donor in good health.

To note about this clone: The sample carries other DNA sequences with the same CDR3. The gene calls are TRBV2 and TRBJ1-1, with D possibly matching TRBD1 (5 bases). V was pared by 8 bases and J by 1 base, with 11 bases between. The CDR3 runs to 13 residues. CDR1 and CDR2 from the germline V gene are SNHLY and FYNNEI. CDR3 sequence (DNA): TGTGCCAGCGATGGGGGGAGGAACACTGAAGCTTTCTTT. Translation gives CASDGGRNTEAFF.

The rearrangement joins TRBV6-1 to TRBJ1-5; D perhaps matches TRBD1 (6 bases). The CDR3 is 13 residues long. Trimming took 7 bases from V and 1 from J, leaving 8 bases between them. Germline V gene lookup returns CDR1 MNHNS and CDR2 SASEGT. CDR3 in amino acids: CASKGQSNQPQHF. The CDR3 DNA follows: TGTGCCAGCAAAGGACAGAGCAATCAGCCCCAGCATTTT.

This rearrangement joins TRBV6-1 to TRBJ2-3; 9 nucleotides align to TRBD1. V lost 4 bases, J lost 4 bases, and 6 bases stayed unmatched. Germline-derived CDR1 and CDR2 are MNHNS and SASEGT. The CDR3 has 15 amino acids. CDR3 nucleotides: TGTGCCAGCAGTGCCCTGGACAGGGGAGCAGATACGCAGTATTTT. Its protein is CASSALDRGADTQYF.

The chain uses TRBV18 and TRBJ1-3; TRBD1 is a possible D gene (6 bases). The ends were cut back, 4 bases at V and 2 bases at J, with 21 bases in the middle. Germline CDR1 is KGHSH and CDR2 is LQKENI. The CDR3 has 18 amino acids. The chain's CDR3 is CASSLSPPGGEAGNTIYF. The CDR3 nucleotides read TGTGCCAGCTCACTCTCCCCCCCGGGGGGCGAGGCTGGAAACACCATATATTTT.

The CDR3 region is CASSVRWAGELFF. The CDR3 DNA sequence: TGTGCCAGCAGCGTCAGGTGGGCCGGGGAGCTGTTTTTT. The chain carries TRBV9 and TRBJ2-2; no clear D gene. This CDR3 contains 13 residues. In germline, CDR1 is SGDLS, CDR2 YYNGEE. Trimming pared 2 bases from V and 6 bases from J, leaving 8 bases between.

V gene TRBV28 combines with J gene TRBJ1-1, with D unresolved. Per germline, CDR1 MDHEN and CDR2 SYDVKM. Trimming removed 3 bases at V and 5 bases at J, with 13 bases between. The CDR3 spans 14 residues. CDR3 DNA sequence: TGTGCCAGCAGTTTTTATGGGGATACGACTGAAGCTTTCTTT. Protein: CASSFYGDTTEAFF.

The V and J genes are TRBV4-1 and TRBJ1-4; 9 bases line up with TRBD1. Germline V CDR1 and CDR2: MGHRA, YSYEKL. This CDR3 is 17 amino acids long. V was pared by 2 bases and J by 6 bases, with 10 bases of the junction left unmatched. CDR3 in DNA: TGCGCCAGCAGCCAATGGGACAGGGAGGCCTTGGATGAAAAACTGTTTTTT. Translated, it gives CASSQWDREALDEKLFF.

The chain employs TRBV27 and TRBJ2-3; 8 nucleotides line up with TRBD1. The CDR3 has 12 residues. Germline lookup yields CDR1 MNHEY and CDR2 SMNVEV (reference sequence). V lost 8 bases, J lost 8 bases, and 6 bases stayed unmatched. The CDR3 nucleotides are TGTGCCAGCGTTCAGGGGGCTGGTACGCAGTATTTT. This codes for CASVQGAGTQYF.

The genes are TRBV18 and TRBJ1-1; maybe TRBD1 (5 bases). V shed 6 bases and J shed 3 bases, with 14 bases lying between them. In germline, CDR1 is KGHSH, CDR2 LQKENI. CDR3 length: 14 amino acids. Here the CDR3 reads CASSRTSRDTEAFF. In DNA form, the CDR3 reads TGTGCCAGCTCCCGGACAAGTAGGGACACTGAAGCTTTCTTT.

This rearrangement joins TRBV2 to TRBJ1-2; unclear D gene. The germline gives CDR1 SNHLY, CDR2 FYNNEI. The V and J ends lost 8 bases and 7 bases respectively, with 11 bases between them. CDR3 length: 11 amino acids. CDR3 loop: CASRVTFGYTF. The CDR3 DNA follows: TGTGCCAGCCGGGTTACCTTTGGCTACACCTTC.

The CDR3 sequence is CASSYRDSTYEQYF. As DNA, the CDR3 is TGTGCCAGCAGTTACCGGGACAGTACTTACGAGCAGTACTTC. The chain carries TRBV6-5 and TRBJ2-7; the match to TRBD1 covers 7 bases. The CDR3 has 14 amino acids. Germline CDR1 MNHEY, CDR2 SVGAGI. J lost 4 bases, V lost 2 bases, and 5 bases had no gene match.

This clone was counted only a few times. The chain employs TRBV19 and TRBJ1-1, with D possibly being TRBD1 (6 bases). V gave up 5 bases and J gave up 5 bases, with 12 bases separating them. The CDR3 length is 13 residues. Per germline, CDR1 LNHDA and CDR2 SQIVND (reference sequence). The CDR3 DNA reads TGTGCCAGTAGTGGGGGCCGTCGGACTGAAGCTTTCTTT. Protein product: CASSGGRRTEAFF.

The chain couples TRBV9 to TRBJ2-2; D remains ambiguous. The germline V and J ends were trimmed by 1 base and 0 bases, with 4 bases remaining between them. The CDR3 is 14 amino acids. CDR1 SGDLS and CDR2 YYNGEE come from the germline V gene. CDR3 coding DNA: TGTGCCAGCAGCGTACTATCGAACACCGGGGAGCTGTTTTTT. This sequence encodes CASSVLSNTGELFF.

The rearrangement uses TRBV7-9 and TRBJ2-5, with TRBD1 matching 8 bases. CDR3 length: 15 residues. The germline V gene encodes CDR1 SEHNR and CDR2 FQNEAQ (reference sequence). J was trimmed by 4 bases and V by 1 base; bases with no gene match: 5. This CDR3 reads CASSLGQGAPETQYF. The CDR3 DNA follows: TGTGCCAGCAGCTTAGGTCAGGGGGCCCCAGAGACCCAGTACTTC.

The genes are TRBV19 and TRBJ2-1, with 8 bases fitting TRBD1. Germline-derived CDR1 and CDR2 are LNHDA and SQIVND (reference sequence). Trimming took 2 bases from V and 9 from J; bases not matched to a gene: 6. There are 14 residues in the CDR3. CDR3 nucleotide sequence: TGTGCCAGTAGTATAAGAAGGACAGGGCTTGAGCAGTTCTTC. Translation: CASSIRRTGLEQFF.

The gene calls are TRBV7-9 and TRBJ1-3; 8 bases agree with TRBD1. The CDR3 is 14 amino acids. CDR1 SEHNR and CDR2 FQNEAQ come from the germline V gene (reference sequence). Unmatched junction bases numbered 6, after V lost 5 bases and J lost 6 bases. CDR3 sequence: CASSRTGNINTIYF. The CDR3 coding sequence is TGTGCCAGCAGCCGGACAGGGAACATAAACACCATATATTTT.

This chain uses TRBV6-1 with TRBJ2-7, with 9 bases that match TRBD1. Per the germline V gene, CDR1 is MNHNS and CDR2 is SASEGT. V shed 11 bases and J 9 bases; nucleotides not matched to a gene: 14. The CDR3 is 13 amino acids. The CDR3 spells CAGDRGAASTQYF. The CDR3 DNA reads TGTGCCGGCGACAGGGGGGCTGCATCGACGCAGTACTTC.

V gene TRBV4-2 combines with J gene TRBJ2-5; 7 positions match TRBD1. The germline V gene encodes CDR1 LGHNA and CDR2 YNFKEQ. V dropped 0 bases and J dropped 5; count of bases not matched to a gene: 12. CDR3 length: 17 amino acids. The CDR3 nucleotides read TGTGCCAGCAGCCAAGAAGGACACCCCCTGGGACAGGAGACCCAGTACTTC. Translated, it gives CASSQEGHPLGQETQYF.

This rearrangement joins TRBV6-6 to TRBJ1-1; a weak D match, TRBD1 (6 bases). CDR1 and CDR2 (germline): MNHNY, SVGAGI (reference sequence). The CDR3 covers 13 residues. Deletions cut 4 bases from V and 1 base from J, with 7 bases between. The CDR3 nucleotides are TGTGCCAGCAGTTCGGACAGGAACACTGAAGCTTTCTTT. Protein sequence: CASSSDRNTEAFF.